Below are 17 T cell receptor beta chains sequenced from a single sample in a study of T cell responses to AZD1222 COVID-19 vaccine. Sequencing used immunoSEQ multiplex PCR; TCRdb keeps in-frame clones, though not all of them. The data hold about 110,000 clones, with more than 90% observed a single time. Specimen: peripheral blood, collected 28 days after the second AZD1222 dose. These receptors came from an adult who received the AZD1222 COVID-19 vaccine.

This chain connects TRBV9 to TRBJ2-7, with 9 bases identical to TRBD2. Losses at the gene ends were 0 bases for V and 9 bases for J; bases not matched to a gene: 10. This CDR3 spans 15 amino acids. Germline V gene data show CDR1 as SGDLS and CDR2 as YYNGEE. CDR3 residues: CASSVAAGGLLPQYF. The CDR3 DNA reads as TGTGCCAGCAGCGTAGCAGCGGGGGGCCTTCTCCCGCAGTACTTC.

This chain joins TRBV18 and TRBJ1-1, with a tentative D call TRBD1 (5 bases). Trimming removed 6 bases at V and 1 base at J, with 9 bases between. The CDR3 loop spans 13 amino acids. Germline V gene lookup returns CDR1 KGHSH and CDR2 LQKENI. This CDR3 is CASSQTENTEAFF. Written as DNA, the CDR3 is TGTGCCAGCTCGCAGACAGAGAACACTGAAGCTTTCTTT.

This rearrangement joins TRBV19 to TRBJ1-1; TRBD1 aligns across 8 bases. This CDR3 spans 16 amino acids. J was trimmed by 1 base and V by 5 bases; bases with no gene match: 9. CDR1 is LNHDA, CDR2 SQIVND, per germline (reference sequence). The CDR3, as DNA: TGTGCCAGTAGTGCCCGGACAGGGTGGGGGAACACTGAAGCTTTCTTT. This translates into CASSARTGWGNTEAFF.

This clone was recorded a few times. The junction departs from the called germline gene at one end, perhaps through a read error. The chain recombines TRBV4-3 with TRBJ2-7, with 10 positions matching TRBD1. Germline CDR1 is LGHNA and CDR2 is YSLEER. The CDR3 length is 16 residues. The CDR3 loop reads CASSQERTGGFYEQYF. For the CDR3, the DNA is TGCGCCAGCAGTCAAGAAAGGACAGGGGGTTTTTACGAGCAGTACTTC.

The chain couples TRBV29-1 to TRBJ2-3; TRBD2 is a possible D gene (6 bases). Germline-derived CDR1 and CDR2 are SQVTM and ANQGSEA. With 6 bases removed from V and 4 bases from J, the gap between germline ends came to 11 bases. The CDR3 is 12 residues long. The CDR3 spells CSVRGASDTQYF. For the CDR3, the DNA is TGCAGCGTGCGGGGCGCCTCAGATACGCAGTATTTT.

The chain combines TRBV6-5 with TRBJ1-5; 9 positions agree with TRBD1. Trimming cost V 6 bases and J 4 bases; bases outside gene matches: 7. Germline assignment: CDR1 MNHEY and CDR2 SVGAGI. This CDR3 is built from 15 residues. CDR3: CASRRAGTGNQPQHF. The CDR3 DNA reads TGTGCCAGCAGACGCGCCGGGACAGGGAATCAGCCCCAGCATTTT.

The chain uses TRBV7-2 and TRBJ2-7; 9 positions agree with TRBD1. CDR3 size: 17 residues. With V trimmed by 1 base and J by 3 bases, 10 bases remained unmatched. CDR1 and CDR2 from the germline V gene are SGHTA and FQGNSA. The CDR3 is CASSLGVRQGGFYEQYF. The CDR3 DNA reads TGTGCCAGCAGCTTAGGGGTCCGACAGGGGGGTTTCTACGAGCAGTACTTC. Looking up the rest from reference TRBV7-2 and TRBJ2-7 gives the full variable domain: GAGVSQSPSNKVTEKGKDVELRCDPISGHTALYWYRQSLGQGLEFLIYFQGNSAPDKSGLPSDRFSAERTGGSVSTLTIQRTQQEDSAVYLCASSLGVRQGGFYEQYFGPGTRLTVT.

The chain couples TRBV28 to TRBJ1-5; D unresolved. CDR3 length: 16 amino acids. V was shortened by 7 bases and J by 0 bases, with 16 bases between the two germline ends. CDR1 and CDR2 from the germline V gene are MDHEN and SYDVKM. CDR3 sequence reads: CASNTVGRVSNQPQHF. The DNA for the CDR3 is TGTGCCAGCAATACGGTGGGGAGGGTTAGCAATCAGCCCCAGCATTTT.

V gene TRBV7-2 combines with J gene TRBJ2-7, with TRBD2 as a possible D gene (6 bases). The germline V and J ends were trimmed by 5 bases and 5 bases, with 16 bases remaining between them. Germline CDR1 SGHTA, CDR2 FQGNSA. This CDR3 region has 14 residues. The CDR3 region has the DNA TGTGCCAGCAGCAAGACTAGAGGTCTGAACGAGCAGTACTTC. This gives the protein CASSKTRGLNEQYF.

The chain uses TRBV18 and TRBJ2-5; D is unresolved. There are 16 residues in the CDR3. V gave up 2 bases and J gave up 0 bases, with 13 bases separating them. Germline lookup yields CDR1 KGHSH and CDR2 LQKENI. The CDR3 region has the DNA TGTGCCAGCTCACCAAGGCAGGCTTGGAACCAAGAGACCCAGTACTTC. This translates into CASSPRQAWNQETQYF.

This clone was found once. The rearrangement joins TRBV19 to TRBJ2-5; D may be TRBD1 or TRBD2 (5 bases each). Germline CDR1 and CDR2: LNHDA and SQIVND (reference sequence). The CDR3 has 13 amino acids. The ends were cut back, 3 bases at V and 5 bases at J, with 10 bases in the middle. The CDR3 DNA sequence: TGTGCCAGTAGTATGGGACGGTTGGAGACCCAGTACTTC. The encoded protein is CASSMGRLETQYF.

The rearrangement links TRBV5-8 to TRBJ1-6; D possibly corresponds to TRBD1 (5 bases). Trimming shortened V by 9 bases and J by 13 bases, and 11 bases separated the two germline ends. The CDR3 runs to 10 residues. Germline CDR1 is SGHTS and CDR2 is YDEGEE. The DNA for the CDR3 is TGTGCCACGGCCGGGGGGCCCCTCCACTTT. Encoded protein: CATAGGPLHF.

This clone was seen a single time. This chain uses TRBV7-2 with TRBJ1-6; 9 bases are shared with TRBD1. This CDR3 is 14 amino acids long. Germline trimming cut 4 bases from V and 10 bases from J; bases unmatched to any gene: 5. Per the germline V gene, CDR1 is SGHTA and CDR2 is FQGNSA. CDR3 sequence: CASSWGQGGSPLHF. CDR3 in DNA: TGTGCCAGCAGCTGGGGACAGGGCGGGTCACCCCTCCACTTT.

The chain combines TRBV7-9 with TRBJ1-6; 7 bases line up with TRBD1. CDR3 length equals 16 residues. Per the germline V gene, CDR1 is SEHNR and CDR2 is FQNEAQ (reference sequence). After removal of 5 bases from V and 10 bases from J, the junction contained 14 bases not matched to a gene. The CDR3 DNA reads TGTGCCAGCAGCGCGTGGGACAGACTGGAGGGGTCACCCCTCCACTTT. Translated, it gives CASSAWDRLEGSPLHF.

This clone was detected a few times. The rearrangement uses TRBV16 and TRBJ1-4; D remains ambiguous. CDR1 and CDR2 (germline): KGHSY, FQNENV. Trimming took off 1 base at V and 2 bases at J, with 8 bases between the two ends. This CDR3 has 15 amino acids. CDR3 coding DNA: TGTGCCAGCAGCCAATTCCAGGCGACTAATGAAAAACTGTTTTTT. Residues: CASSQFQATNEKLFF.

V is TRBV3-1 (or the pseudogene TRBV3-2) and J is TRBJ1-4; possibly TRBD1 for D (6 bases). From germline, CDR1 is LGHDT and CDR2 YNNKEL (reference sequence). The CDR3 extends over 16 amino acids. V lost 1 base and J 7 bases, leaving 16 bases between the germline ends. The CDR3 DNA is TGTGCCAGCAGCCAAGGAGGCGGGGGGCGAGGTGAAAAACTGTTTTTT. This codes for CASSQGGGGRGEKLFF.

The chain recombines TRBV9 with TRBJ1-2, with unresolved D. CDR3 length equals 15 residues. Between the trimmed V and J ends, which lost 0 bases and 4 bases, there was a span of 13 bases. The germline V gene encodes CDR1 SGDLS and CDR2 YYNGEE. The CDR3 DNA reads TGTGCCAGCAGCGTAGGGTCTCCCTGGAGCTATGGCTACACCTTC. Encoded protein: CASSVGSPWSYGYTF.